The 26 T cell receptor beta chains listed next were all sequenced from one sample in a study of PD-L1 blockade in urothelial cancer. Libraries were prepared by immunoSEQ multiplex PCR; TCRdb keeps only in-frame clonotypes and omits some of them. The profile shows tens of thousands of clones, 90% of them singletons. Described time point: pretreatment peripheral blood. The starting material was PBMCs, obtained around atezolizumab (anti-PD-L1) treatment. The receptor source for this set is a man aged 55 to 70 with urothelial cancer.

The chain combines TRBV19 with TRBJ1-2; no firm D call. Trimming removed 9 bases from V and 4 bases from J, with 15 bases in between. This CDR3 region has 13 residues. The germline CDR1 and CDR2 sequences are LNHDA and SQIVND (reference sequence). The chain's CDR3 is CASQTRSGYGYTF. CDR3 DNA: TGTGCCAGCCAGACGAGGTCCGGCTATGGCTACACCTTC.

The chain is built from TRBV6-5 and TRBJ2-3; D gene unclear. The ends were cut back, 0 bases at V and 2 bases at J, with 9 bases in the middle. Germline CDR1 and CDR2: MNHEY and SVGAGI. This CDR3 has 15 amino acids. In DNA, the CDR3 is TGTGCCAGCAGTTACTCGGGCTCAGCCACAGATACGCAGTATTTT. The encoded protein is CASSYSGSATDTQYF.

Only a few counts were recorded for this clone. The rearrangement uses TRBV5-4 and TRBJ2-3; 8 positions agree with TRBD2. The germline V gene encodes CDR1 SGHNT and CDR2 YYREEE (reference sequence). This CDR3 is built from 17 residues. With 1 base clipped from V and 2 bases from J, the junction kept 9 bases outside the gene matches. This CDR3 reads CASSLLSAGGHTDTQYF. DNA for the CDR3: TGTGCCAGCAGCTTGCTATCGGCGGGGGGACACACAGATACGCAGTATTTT.

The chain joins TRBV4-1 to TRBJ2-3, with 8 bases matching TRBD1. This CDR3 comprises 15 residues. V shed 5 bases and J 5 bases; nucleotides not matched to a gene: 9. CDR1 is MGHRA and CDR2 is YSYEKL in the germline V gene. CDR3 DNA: TGCGCCAGCAGCTATCCCGGGACAGGAATAGATACGCAGTATTTT. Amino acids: CASSYPGTGIDTQYF.

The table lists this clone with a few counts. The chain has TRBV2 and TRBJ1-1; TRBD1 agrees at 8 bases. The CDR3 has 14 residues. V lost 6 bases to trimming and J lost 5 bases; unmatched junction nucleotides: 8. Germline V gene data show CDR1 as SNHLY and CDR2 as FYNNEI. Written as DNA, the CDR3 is TGTGCCAGCAGGGTGACAGGGGAGGGGACTGAAGCTTTCTTT. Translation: CASRVTGEGTEAFF.

The CDR3 here is CAVAGAAGELFF. CDR3 coding DNA: TGTGCCGTAGCGGGAGCTGCCGGGGAGCTGTTTTTT. The chain combines TRBV10-3 with TRBJ2-2; 9 bases align to TRBD2. V lost 11 bases, J lost 6 bases, and 4 bases stayed unmatched. This CDR3 is built from 12 residues. Per germline, CDR1 ENHRY and CDR2 SYGVKD.

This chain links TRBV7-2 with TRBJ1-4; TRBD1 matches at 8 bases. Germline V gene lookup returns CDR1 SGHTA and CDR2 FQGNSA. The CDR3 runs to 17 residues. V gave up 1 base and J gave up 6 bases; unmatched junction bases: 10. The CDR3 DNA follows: TGTGCCAGCAGCTTAGTGGGCCGGACAGGGAGGGATGAAAAACTGTTTTTT. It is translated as CASSLVGRTGRDEKLFF.

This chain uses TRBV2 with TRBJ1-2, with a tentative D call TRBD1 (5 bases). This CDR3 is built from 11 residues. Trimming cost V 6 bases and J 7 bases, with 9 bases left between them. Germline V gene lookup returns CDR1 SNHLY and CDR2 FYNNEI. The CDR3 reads CASRGRGGYTF. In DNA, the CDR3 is TGTGCCAGCAGGGGGCGCGGTGGCTACACCTTC.

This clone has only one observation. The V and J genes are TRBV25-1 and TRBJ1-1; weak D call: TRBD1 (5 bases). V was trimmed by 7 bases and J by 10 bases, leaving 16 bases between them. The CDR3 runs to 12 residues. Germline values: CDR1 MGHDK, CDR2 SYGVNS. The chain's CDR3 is CASTGGARGAFF. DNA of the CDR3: TGTGCCAGCACCGGAGGGGCGAGGGGAGCTTTCTTT.

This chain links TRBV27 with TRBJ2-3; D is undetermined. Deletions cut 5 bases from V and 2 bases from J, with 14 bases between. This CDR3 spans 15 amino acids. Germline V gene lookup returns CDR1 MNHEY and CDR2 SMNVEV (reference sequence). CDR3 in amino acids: CASSPAMETTDTQYF. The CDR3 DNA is TGTGCCAGCAGTCCTGCTATGGAGACCACAGATACGCAGTATTTT.

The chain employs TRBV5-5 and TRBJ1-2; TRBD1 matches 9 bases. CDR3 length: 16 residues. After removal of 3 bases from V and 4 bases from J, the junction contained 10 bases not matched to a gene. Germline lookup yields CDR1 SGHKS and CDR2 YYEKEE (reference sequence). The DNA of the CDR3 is TGTGCCAGCAGCTACTCGACCGGGACAGGGAGCTATGGCTACACCTTC. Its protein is CASSYSTGTGSYGYTF.

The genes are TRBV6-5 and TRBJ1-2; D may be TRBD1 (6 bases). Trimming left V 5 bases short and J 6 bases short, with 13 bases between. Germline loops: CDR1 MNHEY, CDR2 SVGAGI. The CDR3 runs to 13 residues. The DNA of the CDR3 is TGTGCCAGCAGTCTTCCAAACAGGGATGGCTACACCTTC. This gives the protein CASSLPNRDGYTF.

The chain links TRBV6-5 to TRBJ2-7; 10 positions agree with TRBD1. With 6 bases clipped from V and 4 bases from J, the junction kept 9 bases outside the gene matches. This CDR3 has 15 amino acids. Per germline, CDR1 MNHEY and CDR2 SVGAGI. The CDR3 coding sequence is TGTGCCAGCAGCCTCCGGGACAGGGGTGGGTACGAGCAGTACTTC. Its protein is CASSLRDRGGYEQYF.

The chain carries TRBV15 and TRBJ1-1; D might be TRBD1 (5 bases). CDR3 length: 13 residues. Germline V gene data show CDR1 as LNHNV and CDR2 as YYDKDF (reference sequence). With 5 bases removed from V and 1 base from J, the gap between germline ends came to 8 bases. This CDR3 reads CATSFDRNTEAFF. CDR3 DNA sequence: TGTGCCACCAGCTTCGACAGGAACACTGAAGCTTTCTTT.

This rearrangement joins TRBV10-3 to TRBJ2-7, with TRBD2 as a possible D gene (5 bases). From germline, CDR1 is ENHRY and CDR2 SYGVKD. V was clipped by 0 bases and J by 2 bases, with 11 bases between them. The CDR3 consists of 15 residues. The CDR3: CAISESPGNTYEQYF. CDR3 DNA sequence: TGTGCCATCAGTGAGTCGCCGGGAAACACCTACGAGCAGTACTTC.

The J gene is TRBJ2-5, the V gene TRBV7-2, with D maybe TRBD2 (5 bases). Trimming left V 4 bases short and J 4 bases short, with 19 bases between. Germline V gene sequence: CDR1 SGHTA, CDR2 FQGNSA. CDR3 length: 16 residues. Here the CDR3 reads CASSSIREPIRETQYF. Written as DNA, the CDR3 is TGTGCCAGCAGCTCCATCCGGGAACCCATCCGAGAGACCCAGTACTTC.

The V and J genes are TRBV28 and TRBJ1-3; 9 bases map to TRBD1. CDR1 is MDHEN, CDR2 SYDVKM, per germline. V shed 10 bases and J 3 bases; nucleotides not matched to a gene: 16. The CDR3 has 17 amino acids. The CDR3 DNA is TGTGCCACCAAACTTGGGACAGGGAGTCCGGTTGGAAACACCATATATTTT. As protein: CATKLGTGSPVGNTIYF.

CDR3 sequence (DNA): TGTGCCAGCTCACCCTGGGCGGGGGGCGACAATGAGCAGTTCTTC. Protein: CASSPWAGGDNEQFF. V and J are TRBV18 and TRBJ2-1; TRBD2 matches 8 bases. The CDR3 loop spans 15 amino acids. Germline V lookup: CDR1 KGHSH, CDR2 LQKENI. V trimming: 3 bases; J trimming: 5 bases; junction bases outside the gene matches: 6.

CDR3 residues: CASSLGGGLAGGGDTQYF. CDR3 bases: TGTGCCAGCAGCTTAGGGGGGGGGCTAGCGGGAGGAGGGGATACGCAGTATTTT. V and J are TRBV7-2 and TRBJ2-3; 11 nucleotides match TRBD2. Trimming removed 1 base from V and 6 bases from J; junction bases left unmatched: 12. Germline V gene data show CDR1 as SGHTA and CDR2 as FQGNSA. The CDR3 loop spans 18 amino acids. Supplemented by reference TRBV7-2 and TRBJ2-3, the full variable domain reads GAGVSQSPSNKVTEKGKDVELRCDPISGHTALYWYRQSLGQGLEFLIYFQGNSAPDKSGLPSDRFSAERTGGSVSTLTIQRTQQEDSAVYLCASSLGGGLAGGGDTQYFGPGTRLTVL.

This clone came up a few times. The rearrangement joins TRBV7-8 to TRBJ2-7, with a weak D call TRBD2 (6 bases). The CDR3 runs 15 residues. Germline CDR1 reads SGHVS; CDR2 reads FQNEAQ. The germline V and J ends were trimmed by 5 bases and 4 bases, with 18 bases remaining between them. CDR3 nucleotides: TGTGCCAGCAGCCCACCTGCGGGATCAAAATACGAGCAGTACTTC. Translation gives CASSPPAGSKYEQYF.

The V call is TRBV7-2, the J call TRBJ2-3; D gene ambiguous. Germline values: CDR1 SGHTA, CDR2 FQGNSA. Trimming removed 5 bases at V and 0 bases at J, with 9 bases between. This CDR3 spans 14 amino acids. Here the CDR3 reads CASSPTTSTDTQYF. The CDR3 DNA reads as TGTGCCAGCAGCCCTACGACTAGCACAGATACGCAGTATTTT.

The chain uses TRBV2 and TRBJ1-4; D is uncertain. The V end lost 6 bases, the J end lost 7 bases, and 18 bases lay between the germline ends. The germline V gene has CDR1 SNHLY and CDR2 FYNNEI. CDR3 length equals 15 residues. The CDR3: CASRQHPAGSEKLFF. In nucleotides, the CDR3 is TGTGCCAGCAGACAACACCCCGCGGGTAGTGAAAAACTGTTTTTT.

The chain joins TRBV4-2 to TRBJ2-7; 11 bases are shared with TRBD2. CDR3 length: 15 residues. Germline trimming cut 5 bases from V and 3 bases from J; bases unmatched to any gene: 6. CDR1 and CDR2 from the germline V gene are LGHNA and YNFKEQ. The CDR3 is CASSTGLAALYEQYF. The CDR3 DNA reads TGTGCCAGCAGCACGGGACTAGCGGCCCTCTACGAGCAGTACTTC.

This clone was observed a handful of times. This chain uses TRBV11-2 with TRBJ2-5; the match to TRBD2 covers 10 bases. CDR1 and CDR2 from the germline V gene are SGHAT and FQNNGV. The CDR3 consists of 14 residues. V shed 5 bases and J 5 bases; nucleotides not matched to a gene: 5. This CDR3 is CASSLAGAEETQYF. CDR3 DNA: TGTGCCAGCAGCCTAGCGGGAGCTGAGGAGACCCAGTACTTC.

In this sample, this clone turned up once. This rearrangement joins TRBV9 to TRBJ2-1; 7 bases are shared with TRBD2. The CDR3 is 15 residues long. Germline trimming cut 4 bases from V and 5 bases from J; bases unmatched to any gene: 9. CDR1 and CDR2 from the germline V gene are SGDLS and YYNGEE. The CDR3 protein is CASSWGGSHNNEQFF. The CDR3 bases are TGTGCCAGCAGCTGGGGGGGGAGTCACAACAATGAGCAGTTCTTC.

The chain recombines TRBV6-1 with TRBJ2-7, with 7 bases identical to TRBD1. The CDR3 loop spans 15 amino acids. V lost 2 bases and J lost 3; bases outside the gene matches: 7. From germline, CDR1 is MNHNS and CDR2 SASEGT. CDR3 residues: CASSEREGQNYEQYF. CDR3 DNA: TGTGCCAGCAGTGAACGAGAGGGACAGAACTACGAGCAGTACTTC.